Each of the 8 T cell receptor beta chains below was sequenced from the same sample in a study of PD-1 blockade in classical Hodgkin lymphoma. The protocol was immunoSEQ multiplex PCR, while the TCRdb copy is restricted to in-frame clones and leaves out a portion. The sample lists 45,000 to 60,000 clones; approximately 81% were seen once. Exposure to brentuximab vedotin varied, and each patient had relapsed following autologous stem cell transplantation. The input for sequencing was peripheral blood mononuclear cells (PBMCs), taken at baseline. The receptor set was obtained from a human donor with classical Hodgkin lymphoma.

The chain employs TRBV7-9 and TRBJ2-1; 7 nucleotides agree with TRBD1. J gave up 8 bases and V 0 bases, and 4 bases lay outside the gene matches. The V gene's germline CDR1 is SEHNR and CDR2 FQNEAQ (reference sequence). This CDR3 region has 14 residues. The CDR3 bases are TGTGCCAGCAGCTTAGCGCTAGGGGGCGATGAGCAGTTCTTC. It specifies CASSLALGGDEQFF.

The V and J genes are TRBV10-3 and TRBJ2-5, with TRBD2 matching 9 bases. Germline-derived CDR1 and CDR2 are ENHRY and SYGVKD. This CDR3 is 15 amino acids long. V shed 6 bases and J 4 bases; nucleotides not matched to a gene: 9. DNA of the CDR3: TGTGCCATCAGAAGCGGGACTAGCAGAGGAGAGACCCAGTACTTC. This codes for CAIRSGTSRGETQYF.

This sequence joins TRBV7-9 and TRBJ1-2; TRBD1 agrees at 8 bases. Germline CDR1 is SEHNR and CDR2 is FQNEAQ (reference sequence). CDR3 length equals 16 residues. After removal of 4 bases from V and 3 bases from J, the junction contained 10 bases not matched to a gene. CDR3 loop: CASSSYRDRPYYGYTF. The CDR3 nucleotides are TGTGCCAGCAGCTCTTACCGGGACAGGCCGTACTATGGCTACACCTTC.

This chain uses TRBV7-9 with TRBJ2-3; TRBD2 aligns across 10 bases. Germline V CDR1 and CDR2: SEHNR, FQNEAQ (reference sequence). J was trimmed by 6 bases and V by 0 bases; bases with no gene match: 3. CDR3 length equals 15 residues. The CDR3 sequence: CASSLAVSGGDTQYF. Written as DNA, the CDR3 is TGTGCCAGCAGCTTAGCGGTTAGCGGGGGGGATACGCAGTATTTT.

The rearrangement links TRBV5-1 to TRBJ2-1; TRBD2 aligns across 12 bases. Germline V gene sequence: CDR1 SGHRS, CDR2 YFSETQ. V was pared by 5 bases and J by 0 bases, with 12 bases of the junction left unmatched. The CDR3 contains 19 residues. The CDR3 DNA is TGCGCCAGCAGAAAACTAGCGGGAGGTTTTATTGCCTCCTACAATGAGCAGTTCTTC. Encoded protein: CASRKLAGGFIASYNEQFF.

The CDR3 sequence is CASSGTPLAGTGELFF. In DNA form, the CDR3 reads TGTGCCAGCTCCGGGACGCCCCTTGCGGGGACCGGGGAGCTGTTTTTT. J is TRBJ2-2 and V is TRBV10-3; D is perhaps TRBD2 (6 bases). Trimming took off 10 bases at V and 5 bases at J, with 23 bases between the two ends. From germline, CDR1 is ENHRY and CDR2 SYGVKD. The CDR3 sequence is 16 residues long.

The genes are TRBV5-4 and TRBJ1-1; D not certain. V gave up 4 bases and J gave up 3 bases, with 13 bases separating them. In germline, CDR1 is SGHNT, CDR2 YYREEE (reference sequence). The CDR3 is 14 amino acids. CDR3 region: CASSRNLRDTEAFF. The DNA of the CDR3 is TGTGCCAGCAGCCGAAACCTAAGGGACACTGAAGCTTTCTTT.

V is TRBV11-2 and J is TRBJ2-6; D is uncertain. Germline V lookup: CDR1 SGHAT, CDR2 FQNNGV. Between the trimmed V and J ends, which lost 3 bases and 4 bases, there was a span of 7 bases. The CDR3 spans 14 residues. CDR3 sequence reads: CASSFTSGANVLTF. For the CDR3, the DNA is TGTGCCAGCAGCTTTACCTCGGGGGCCAACGTCCTGACTTTC.